This TCR beta chain originates from a study of identical twins. TCRdb used MiXCR to reprocess the 5' RACE reads, holding one entry per CDR3 protein. Counted here are more than 1.5 million distinct CDR3 sequences, around 29% occurring once; the ten biggest clones make up roughly 0.3%. The CDR3 totals 13 residues. Overall study findings and caveats: Researchers reported weaker excess twin sharing in beta out-of-frame sequences. The models gave estimates that fell short of the out-of-frame TCR alpha sharing seen in monozygotic twins.

This clonotype was detected many times. The antigen is not known. One junction end disagrees with the germline gene, perhaps due to a read error. This chain connects TRBV12-3 or TRBV12-4 to TRBJ1-4, with 8 positions matching TRBD1. This sequence originates from a newborn girl in good health. The sample taken for sequencing was cord blood. In nucleotides, the CDR3 is TGTGCCAGCAGCTTAGGACAGGGTGAAAAACTGTTTTTT. It specifies CASSLGQGEKLFF.